The present T cell receptor (beta chain) was sequenced within a study of technical replicates of blood from several donors. The CDR3 is 12 amino acids. Per germline, CDR1 MDHEN and CDR2 SYDVKM. V was clipped by 3 bases and J by 3 bases, with 6 bases between them. This table comes from immunoSEQ multiplex PCR, and its TCRdb copy is limited to in-frame clones, with some not included. The sample shows approximately 73,000 clones, around 96% of them seen only once. The sequencing sample was made of T cells isolated from PBMCs. The clonotype was recovered from a human donor in good health. V usage is TRBV28 and J usage is TRBJ2-7; no clear D. CDR3 loop: CASSFYGYEQYF. CDR3 in DNA: TGTGCCAGCAGTTTCTACGGCTACGAGCAGTACTTC.